This TCR beta chain was captured by sequencing in a study of graft-versus-host responses after intestinal transplantation. Study in general: The transplants performed in recipients were multivisceral, liver-intestinal, or isolated intestinal. Every transplant recipient was induced with anti-thymocyte globulin, then maintained on tacrolimus and steroids for 2 to 3 years.

Regarding the study as a whole: Among recipient marrow samples, GvH clones were found; some appeared first in ileum or blood. Clonal ratios of graft-versus-host to host-versus-graft in allografts were high for patients exhibiting graft-donor T cell macrochimerism.

There were approximately 200,000 CFSE-labeled responder cells plated together with approximately 200,000 irradiated, violet-dye-labeled stimulator cells. The method was immunoSEQ multiplex PCR; TCRdb's version includes in-frame clones alone and lacks a portion of them. Counted here are 13,000 or so clones, 35% occurring once; the ten biggest clones make up around 3%. The TCR was taken from a human patient who received an intestinal transplant. Here the sequenced sample was alloreactive CD8+ T cells from a mixed lymphocyte reaction culture, taken before intestinal transplant. As to subset: CFSE-low proliferating T cells sorted from approximately 6-day pre-transplant mixed lymphocyte reaction (GvH or HvG direction).

The DNA for the CDR3 is TGCAGTGCTAATTGGCAAACTGAAGCTTTCTTT. It specifies CSANWQTEAFF. This rearrangement joins TRBV20-1 to TRBJ1-1; no firm D call. Germline lookup yields CDR1 DFQATT and CDR2 SNEGSKA (reference sequence). V lost 4 bases to trimming and J lost 5 bases, with 8 bases between them. The CDR3 has 11 amino acids.